These 24 T cell receptor beta chains were all obtained from the same sample, sequenced in a study of CD8 T cells in ankylosing spondylitis. TCRdb itself ran the 5' RACE reads through MiXCR, one entry per CDR3 protein. Of a few hundred thousand distinct CDR3 sequences in the sample, 20% are singletons; the top ten hold 7.8%. Sequenced material: blood, either unsorted or a sorted T cell fraction (not recorded which). These receptors came from a male donor with ankylosing spondylitis or in good health (not recorded which).

The rearrangement joins TRBV3-1 to TRBJ2-1; D is unclear. The germline V gene has CDR1 LGHDT and CDR2 YNNKEL (reference sequence). The CDR3 has 12 residues. V lost 5 bases, J lost 6 bases, and 8 bases lay in between. Written as DNA, the CDR3 is TGTGCCAGCAGCTCCATATCCAATGAGCAGTTCTTC. Its translation is CASSSISNEQFF.

The chain couples TRBV4-2 to TRBJ2-5; the match to TRBD1 covers 9 bases. Trimming at V came to 4 bases and at J to 1 base, leaving 7 bases not matched to a gene. CDR3 length: 16 amino acids. Germline-derived CDR1 and CDR2 are LGHNA and YNFKEQ. CDR3 DNA sequence: TGTGCCAGCAGCCCCCACCGGGGACAGGGCCAAGAGACCCAGTACTTC. This codes for CASSPHRGQGQETQYF.

Only a few counts were recorded for this clonotype. The rearrangement uses TRBV12-3 or TRBV12-4 and TRBJ1-1, with TRBD1 as a possible D gene (5 bases). Deletions cut 7 bases from V and 1 base from J, with 16 bases between. The CDR3 consists of 15 residues. The CDR3 DNA reads as TGTGCCAGCAACGATGGAGGGGCTGGGAACACTGAAGCTTTCTTT. The encoded protein is CASNDGGAGNTEAFF.

This clonotype occurred many times. The junction and the germline gene differ at one end; a read error may be behind it. V and J are TRBV5-1 and TRBJ2-1; 14 bases map to TRBD2. Germline V gene lookup returns CDR1 SGHRS and CDR2 YFSETQ. The CDR3 length is 15 residues. CDR3 sequence (DNA): TGTGCCAGCAGCCCGGGACTAGCGGGGGTTAATGAGCAGTTCTTC. Translation: CASSPGLAGVNEQFF.

This clonotype has just a few counts. The CDR3 DNA reads as TGTGCCAGCAGCCAACGTCCTAGCGGGGGCGGCTCTAGGGATACGCAGTATTTT. Translated, it gives CASSQRPSGGGSRDTQYF. V is TRBV4-2 and J is TRBJ2-3, with TRBD2 identical over 10 bases. CDR1 is LGHNA, CDR2 YNFKEQ, per germline. After removal of 2 bases from V and 6 bases from J, the junction contained 14 bases not matched to a gene. The CDR3 has 18 residues.

The rearrangement links TRBV12-3 or TRBV12-4 to TRBJ1-4; no reliable D call. Trimming cost V 6 bases and J 8 bases, with 16 bases left between them. The CDR3 consists of 14 residues. The CDR3 coding sequence is TGTGCCAGCAGGACCTCGGGTGGGCCCGAAAAACTGTTTTTT. It yields the protein CASRTSGGPEKLFF.

This clonotype came up many times. This chain uses TRBV29-1 with TRBJ2-1; 9 bases fit TRBD2. CDR1 SQVTM and CDR2 ANQGSEA come from the germline V gene. V shed 0 bases and J 8 bases; nucleotides not matched to a gene: 26. This CDR3 contains 21 residues. The CDR3 here is CSVEEDSRPAVGLAGFDEQFF. The CDR3 DNA reads as TGCAGCGTTGAAGAGGACTCCCGGCCGGCGGTAGGTCTAGCGGGATTCGATGAGCAGTTCTTC.

This clonotype turned up a few times. The chain combines TRBV5-1 with TRBJ2-1; D remains ambiguous. The CDR3 sequence is 15 residues long. Trimming pared 4 bases from V and 0 bases from J, leaving 11 bases between. Germline V lookup: CDR1 SGHRS, CDR2 YFSETQ. The CDR3 sequence is CASSQLVSSYNEQFF. The CDR3 bases are TGCGCCAGCAGCCAGCTCGTAAGCTCCTACAATGAGCAGTTCTTC.

V and J are TRBV7-6 and TRBJ2-3, with D possibly TRBD1 on 8 matching bases. Germline-derived CDR1 and CDR2 are SGHVS and FNYEAQ. The CDR3 loop spans 16 amino acids. V was clipped by 1 base and J by 2 bases, with 13 bases between them. The CDR3 DNA reads as TGTGCCAGCAGCTTAGGGACAGGGAGGGACACAGATACGCAGTATTTT. Translated, it gives CASSLGTGRDTDTQYF.

The genes are TRBV29-1 and TRBJ2-3, with 7 bases matching TRBD1. The CDR3 length is 14 residues. In germline, CDR1 is SQVTM, CDR2 ANQGSEA. The V segment lost 7 bases and the J segment 0 bases; nucleotides outside the gene matches: 7. In nucleotides, the CDR3 is TGCAGCGCCCCGGGACAGTCTAGCACAGATACGCAGTATTTT. Translation: CSAPGQSSTDTQYF.

The chain combines TRBV10-3 with TRBJ1-1, with TRBD1 matching over 9 bases. Germline V CDR1 and CDR2: ENHRY, SYGVKD. Trimming at V came to 6 bases and at J to 3 bases, leaving 2 bases not matched to a gene. The CDR3 covers 13 residues. In DNA, the CDR3 is TGTGCCATCAGGGGGGACAGGGACACTGAAGCTTTCTTT. Translated, it gives CAIRGDRDTEAFF.

The rearrangement joins TRBV9 to TRBJ2-3, with TRBD2 matching over 9 bases. CDR1 is SGDLS and CDR2 is YYNGEE in the germline V gene. With V trimmed by 1 base and J by 1 base, 7 bases remained unmatched. The length of the CDR3 is 17 residues. The CDR3 DNA is TGTGCCAGCAGCGTAAAGGCGGGAGGGCCGGGCACAGATACGCAGTATTTT. Translation: CASSVKAGGPGTDTQYF. Complete variable domain (other parts from reference TRBV9 and TRBJ2-3): DSGVTQTPKHLITATGQRVTLRCSPRSGDLSVYWYQQSLDQGLQFLIQYYNGEERAKGNILERFSAQQFPDLHSELNLSSLELGDSALYFCASSVKAGGPGTDTQYFGPGTRLTVL.

This chain joins TRBV19 and TRBJ1-5, with D perhaps matching TRBD1 (6 bases). Germline-derived CDR1 and CDR2 are LNHDA and SQIVND (reference sequence). The CDR3 totals 14 residues. The V end was cut by 5 bases, the J end by 6 bases, with 14 bases between. In DNA form, the CDR3 reads TGTGCCAGTAGTCCCAGGGGCGGGGGTCAGCCCCAGCATTTT. It encodes CASSPRGGGQPQHF.

This clonotype was observed a handful of times. The V and J genes are TRBV25-1 and TRBJ2-3; D remains ambiguous. Trimming removed 4 bases from V and 9 bases from J, with 17 bases in between. In germline, CDR1 is MGHDK, CDR2 SYGVNS. This CDR3 has 14 amino acids. The DNA for the CDR3 is TGTGCCAGCAGTGCCCAAGGTGGTGTAGGAACGCAGTATTTT. It translates to CASSAQGGVGTQYF.

This clonotype appeared many times. The genes are TRBV5-1 and TRBJ2-1, with TRBD1 matching over 10 bases. V gave up 0 bases and J gave up 4 bases; unmatched junction bases: 4. Germline CDR1 and CDR2: SGHRS and YFSETQ. The CDR3 length is 16 residues. DNA of the CDR3: TGCGCCAGCAGCTTGGGACAGGGGGCGAGTTACAATGAGCAGTTCTTC. This encodes CASSLGQGASYNEQFF.

J is TRBJ1-2 and V is TRBV28; TRBD1 aligns across 7 bases. Losses at the gene ends were 4 bases for V and 5 bases for J; bases not matched to a gene: 7. CDR1 is MDHEN and CDR2 is SYDVKM in the germline V gene. The CDR3 extends over 14 amino acids. The CDR3 region is CASSSDRLGYGYTF. The CDR3 DNA reads TGTGCCAGCAGTTCGGACAGGCTAGGGTATGGCTACACCTTC.

The table lists this clonotype with a few counts. The genes are TRBV19 and TRBJ1-5; 9 positions match TRBD1. CDR3 length: 14 residues. V lost 11 bases, J lost 3 bases, and 8 bases stayed unmatched. The germline V gene encodes CDR1 LNHDA and CDR2 SQIVND (reference sequence). CDR3 amino acids: CAGTGKFDNQPQHF. Here the CDR3 DNA reads TGTGCCGGGACAGGGAAGTTCGACAATCAGCCCCAGCATTTT.

The chain carries TRBV15 and TRBJ2-3; 11 bases fit TRBD2. The CDR3 is 17 amino acids. Germline values: CDR1 LNHNV, CDR2 YYDKDF (reference sequence). V lost 0 bases and J lost 1; bases outside the gene matches: 3. Written as DNA, the CDR3 is TGTGCCACCAGCAGAGATAGCGGGGGGGCGGGCACAGATACGCAGTATTTT. Protein product: CATSRDSGGAGTDTQYF.

This clonotype came up a few times. V and J are TRBV12-3 or TRBV12-4 and TRBJ1-5, with D unclear. The V end was cut by 2 bases, the J end by 2 bases, with 16 bases between. The CDR3 extends over 17 amino acids. The CDR3 loop is CASSLYPGLNGNQPQHF. CDR3 nucleotides: TGTGCCAGCAGTTTATATCCGGGCCTGAATGGCAATCAGCCCCAGCATTTT.

This sequence joins TRBV5-5 and TRBJ2-2, with a weak D call TRBD1 (6 bases). This CDR3 is built from 14 residues. Trimming removed 2 bases from V and 3 bases from J, with 8 bases in between. Germline V lookup: CDR1 SGHKS, CDR2 YYEKEE (reference sequence). The CDR3 reads CASSFRQDTGELFF. Written as DNA, the CDR3 is TGTGCCAGCAGCTTTCGACAGGACACCGGGGAGCTGTTTTTT.

The chain carries TRBV5-1 and TRBJ2-1; 9 bases align to TRBD1. Germline V CDR1 and CDR2: SGHRS, YFSETQ. CDR3 length: 15 amino acids. V lost 9 bases and J lost 3; bases outside the gene matches: 10. The CDR3 loop reads CATTTGTGLYNEQFF. The DNA of the CDR3 is TGCGCCACCACGACCGGGACAGGGCTCTACAATGAGCAGTTCTTC.

The genes are TRBV19 and TRBJ2-2; D may be TRBD1 (6 bases). The CDR3 totals 21 residues. Germline V gives CDR1 LNHDA, CDR2 SQIVND (reference sequence). V was pared by 0 bases and J by 4 bases, with 27 bases between. CDR3 DNA: TGTGCCAGTAGTATAGATCGGCGACAGGCCCGAAGCACCCCGAGCACCGGGGAGCTGTTTTTT. It encodes CASSIDRRQARSTPSTGELFF. Looking up the rest from reference TRBV19 and TRBJ2-2 gives the full variable domain: DGGITQSPKYLFRKEGQNVTLSCEQNLNHDAMYWYRQDPGQGLRLIYYSQIVNDFQKGDIAEGYSVSREKKESFPLTVTSAQKNPTAFYLCASSIDRRQARSTPSTGELFFGEGSRLTVL.

This clonotype appeared a few times. The CDR3 DNA follows: TGTGCCAGCAGTCCCCGGACAGGGGGCGTAAACGAGCAGTACGTC. The encoded protein is CASSPRTGGVNEQYV. V and J are TRBV27 and TRBJ2-7; 11 nucleotides match TRBD1. CDR3 length: 15 amino acids. Germline V gene data show CDR1 as MNHEY and CDR2 as SMNVEV (reference sequence). V lost 5 bases to trimming and J lost 5 bases; unmatched junction nucleotides: 8.

The rearrangement uses TRBV2 and TRBJ2-1, with a weak D call TRBD2 (6 bases). Germline V gene data show CDR1 as SNHLY and CDR2 as FYNNEI. The CDR3 has 16 amino acids. Trimming cost V 3 bases and J 0 bases, with 12 bases left between them. CDR3 protein: CASSERDLSSYNEQFF. CDR3 DNA: TGTGCCAGCAGTGAGCGGGACCTATCCTCCTACAATGAGCAGTTCTTC.